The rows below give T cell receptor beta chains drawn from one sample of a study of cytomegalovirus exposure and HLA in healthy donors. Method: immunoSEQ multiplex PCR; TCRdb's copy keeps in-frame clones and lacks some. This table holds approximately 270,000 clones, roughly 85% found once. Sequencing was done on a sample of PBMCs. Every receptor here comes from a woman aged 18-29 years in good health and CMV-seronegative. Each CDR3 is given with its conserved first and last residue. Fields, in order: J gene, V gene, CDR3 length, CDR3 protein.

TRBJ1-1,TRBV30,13,CACDITGSTEAFF
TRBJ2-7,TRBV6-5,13,CASSHPVAYEQYF
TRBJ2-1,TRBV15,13,CATGGGFYNEQFF
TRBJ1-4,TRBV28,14,CASSLGTGTEKLFF
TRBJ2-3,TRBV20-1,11,CSQWGEGTQYF
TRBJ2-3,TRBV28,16,CASSLILAGTTDTQYF
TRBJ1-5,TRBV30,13,CAWSVRGNQPQHF
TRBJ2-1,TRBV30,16,CAWGRVGGTKYNEQFF
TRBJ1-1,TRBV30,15,CAWSAPEAGGTEAFF
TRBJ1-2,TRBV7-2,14,CASSLPPGARGYTF
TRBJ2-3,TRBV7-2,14,CASSAAQGGYTQYF
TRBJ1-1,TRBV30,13,CAWRGQGNTEAFF
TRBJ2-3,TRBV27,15,CASSFQRGSTDTQYF
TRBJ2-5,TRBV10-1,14,CASIPGQGHGAQYF
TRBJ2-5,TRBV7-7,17,CASSLGASGGLQETQYF
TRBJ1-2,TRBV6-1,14,CASSEYRGNYGYTF
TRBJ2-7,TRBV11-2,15,CASSLLGGPDYEQYF
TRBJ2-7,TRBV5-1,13,CASRPGQGYEQYF
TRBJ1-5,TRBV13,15,CASSLAGTGNQPQHF
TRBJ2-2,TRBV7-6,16,CASSLAWAGHTGELFF
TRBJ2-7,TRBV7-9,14,CASSSTSYSYEQYF
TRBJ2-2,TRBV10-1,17,CASSEYVAGASTGELFF
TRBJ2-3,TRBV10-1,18,CASSETAGGVGSTDTQYF
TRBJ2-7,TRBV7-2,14,CASSSGGSKYEQYF
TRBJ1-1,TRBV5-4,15,CASSPQGGGNTEAFF
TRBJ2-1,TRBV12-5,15,CASGLGTSGSGVGFF
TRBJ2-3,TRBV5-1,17,CASRGRVGGQHADTQYF
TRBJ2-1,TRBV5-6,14,CASSLPGSGREQFF
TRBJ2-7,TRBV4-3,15,CASSQDQPSVEEQYF
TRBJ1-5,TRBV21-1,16,CASSNKGEGSNQPQHF
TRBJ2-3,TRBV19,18,CASSIGARFSASTDTQYF
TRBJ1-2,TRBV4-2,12,CASSPRDYFYTF
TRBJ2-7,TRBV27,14,CASSLAQGAYEQYF
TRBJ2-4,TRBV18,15,CASSRPWREGGIQYF
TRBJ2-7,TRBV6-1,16,CASSEATGQGRTEQYF
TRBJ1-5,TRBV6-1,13,CASSVGRNQPQHF
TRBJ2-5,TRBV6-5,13,CASKIRGEETQYF
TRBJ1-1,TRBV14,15,CASSQGQGRDTEAFF
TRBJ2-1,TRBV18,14,CASSPGVQYNEQFF
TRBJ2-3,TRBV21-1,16,CASSYGGTALSDTQYF
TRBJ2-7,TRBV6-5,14,CASSSGGSSYEQYF
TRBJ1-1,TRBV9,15,CASSAQGRGNTEAFF
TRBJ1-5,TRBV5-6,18,CASSHTYRQELSNQPQHF
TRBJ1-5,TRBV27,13,CASSWDRVQPQHF
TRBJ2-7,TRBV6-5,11,CASARGGEQYF
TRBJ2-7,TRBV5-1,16,CASSSGQGEVFYEQYF
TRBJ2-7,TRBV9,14,CASSVGAGSYEQYF
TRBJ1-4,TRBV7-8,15,CASSLYDREYEKLFF
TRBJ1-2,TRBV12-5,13,CASGPGLERGSNF
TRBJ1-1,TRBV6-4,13,CASSRRGDTEAFF
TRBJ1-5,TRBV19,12,CASSKGERPQHF
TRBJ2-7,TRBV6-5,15,CASSAGTRGYYEQYF
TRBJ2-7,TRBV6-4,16,CASSDDGSLSAYEQYF
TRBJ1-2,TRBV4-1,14,CASSQDLGSAGYTF